This note documents a single TCR beta chain sequence. The data were obtained in a study of control samples from healthy donors and cancer patients. V lost 1 base and J lost 8; bases outside the gene matches: 4. The CDR3 runs 14 residues. Germline V gene lookup returns CDR1 SGHAT and CDR2 FQNNGV. Using immunoSEQ multiplex PCR, the repertoire was profiled, and TCRdb retains in-frame clones only, with some absent. The table records approximately 110,000 clones, around nine tenths of them present only once. Sequences were obtained from blood. The chain couples TRBV11-2 to TRBJ1-1, with 10 bases that match TRBD1. The receptor's source is a woman aged 50 to 60 in good health. CDR3 nucleotides: TGTGCCAGCAGCTTAGGGGGACAGGGGTTGGAAGCTTTCTTT. Amino acid sequence: CASSLGGQGLEAFF.